Each of the 21 T cell receptor beta chains below was sequenced from the same sample in a study of blood T cell repertoires in COVID-19. Clones were read by immunoSEQ multiplex PCR, and TCRdb kept only the in-frame ones, dropping some. The table lists about 300,000 clones, approximately 88% of them singletons. Sequencing used peripheral blood. Receptors originate from a human donor with COVID-19, enrolled during active disease. The donor label of this sample is uncertain.

This clone was counted only a few times. The chain couples TRBV19 to TRBJ2-2; a possible D gene is TRBD2 (6 bases). Per germline, CDR1 LNHDA and CDR2 SQIVND (reference sequence). The V end was cut by 5 bases, the J end by 0 bases, with 13 bases between. The CDR3 covers 16 residues. Here the CDR3 DNA reads TGTGCCAGTAGTGTACTTAGCGGTGCGAACACCGGGGAGCTGTTTTTT. It yields the protein CASSVLSGANTGELFF.

Comment on this clone: This sample includes further DNA sequences coding for the same CDR3. The rearrangement links TRBV28 to TRBJ1-3, with 7 bases that match TRBD1. The CDR3 has 13 amino acids. Looked up from germline, CDR1 is MDHEN and CDR2 is SYDVKM. The V gene end was trimmed by 6 bases and the J gene end by 2 bases; junction bases not matched to a gene: 1. This chain's CDR3 is CASRTGAGNTIYF. CDR3 coding DNA: TGTGCCAGCAGAACAGGGGCTGGAAACACCATATATTTT.

The chain has TRBV6-2 or TRBV6-3 and TRBJ1-5; TRBD1 might be the D (6 bases). From germline, CDR1 is MNHEY and CDR2 SVGEGT. The V and J ends lost 4 bases and 3 bases respectively, with 7 bases between them. The CDR3 has 13 amino acids. The CDR3 DNA follows: TGTGCCAGCAGTTGGGGGCCCAATCAGCCCCAGCATTTT. Amino acids: CASSWGPNQPQHF.

The chain has TRBV5-4 and TRBJ2-7; tentatively, D is TRBD1 (5 bases). The V gene's germline CDR1 is SGHNT and CDR2 YYREEE (reference sequence). This CDR3 comprises 12 residues. Trimming shortened V by 5 bases and J by 4 bases, and 10 bases separated the two germline ends. The CDR3 is CASSYQGYEQYF. The CDR3 nucleotides are TGTGCCAGCAGTTATCAGGGTTACGAGCAGTACTTC.

The chain joins TRBV7-2 to TRBJ2-7, with D possibly TRBD1 on 6 matching bases. There are 13 residues in the CDR3. CDR1 SGHTA and CDR2 FQGNSA come from the germline V gene. Trimming shortened V by 0 bases and J by 9 bases, and 12 bases separated the two germline ends. CDR3 in DNA: TGTGCCAGCAGCTTAGCCCCTCCGACAGGGCAGTACTTC. Protein sequence: CASSLAPPTGQYF.

The chain couples TRBV30 to TRBJ1-1; D is unclear. Per the germline V gene, CDR1 is GTSNPN and CDR2 is SVGIG (reference sequence). The CDR3 spans 13 residues. Trimming took off 1 base at V and 1 base at J, with 7 bases between the two ends. CDR3 sequence (DNA): TGTGCCTGGAGTGAGGCGGAGAACACTGAAGCTTTCTTT. It codes for CAWSEAENTEAFF.

A few counts support this clone. The V gene is TRBV3-1 (or the pseudogene TRBV3-2), the J gene TRBJ1-1; TRBD1 matches at 9 bases. Trimming removed 2 bases from V and 1 base from J; junction bases left unmatched: 11. In germline, CDR1 is LGHDT, CDR2 YNNKEL (reference sequence). The CDR3 length is 18 residues. The CDR3 loop is CASSQRHKQGATNTEAFF. The CDR3 nucleotides are TGTGCCAGCAGCCAACGGCACAAACAGGGGGCGACGAACACTGAAGCTTTCTTT.

This clone was detected a few times. V gene TRBV11-3 combines with J gene TRBJ2-2, with a possible D match to TRBD1 (6 bases). The ends were cut back, 5 bases at V and 4 bases at J, with 14 bases in the middle. The CDR3 extends over 15 amino acids. In germline, CDR1 is SGHNT, CDR2 YENEEA. This chain's CDR3 is CASSPSGAGTGELFF. CDR3 sequence (DNA): TGTGCCAGCAGCCCATCAGGGGCTGGCACCGGGGAGCTGTTTTTT. The whole variable domain, remainder taken from reference TRBV11-3 and TRBJ2-2, is EAGVVQSPRYKIIEKKQPVAFWCNPISGHNTLYWYLQNLGQGPELLIRYENEEAVDDSQLPKDRFSAERLKGVDSTLKIQPAELGDSAVYLCASSPSGAGTGELFFGEGSRLTVL.

The chain carries TRBV19 and TRBJ2-7, with D perhaps matching TRBD1 (8 bases). CDR3 length: 16 residues. V lost 5 bases, J lost 1 base, and 18 bases lay in between. Germline-derived CDR1 and CDR2 are LNHDA and SQIVND (reference sequence). CDR3 amino acids: CASSLRQGRGSYEQYF. The CDR3 region has the DNA TGTGCCAGTAGTCTACGACAGGGGCGGGGGTCCTACGAGCAGTACTTC.

The chain carries TRBV7-9 and TRBJ1-1; no clear D gene. The length of the CDR3 is 15 residues. Trimming removed 3 bases at V and 4 bases at J, with 15 bases between. The germline V gene encodes CDR1 SEHNR and CDR2 FQNEAQ (reference sequence). CDR3 bases: TGTGCCAGCAGCTTGGCGGCGGGAGGGATCACTGAAGCTTTCTTT. This codes for CASSLAAGGITEAFF.

CDR3 in DNA: TGTGCCAGCAGCCCGCGGACAGGCGACGGTTCACCCCTCCACTTT. This codes for CASSPRTGDGSPLHF. J is TRBJ1-6 and V is TRBV7-2; 7 bases agree with TRBD1. CDR1 and CDR2 from the germline V gene are SGHTA and FQGNSA. V shed 5 bases, J shed 9 bases, and the junction held 10 bases outside the gene matches. The CDR3 is 15 amino acids.

The chain uses TRBV15 and TRBJ2-1; TRBD1 matches 8 bases. The ends lost 0 bases at V and 10 bases at J; junction bases unmatched: 8. Germline V lookup: CDR1 LNHNV, CDR2 YYDKDF (reference sequence). CDR3 length: 15 residues. The CDR3 spells CATSRDQGAFKEQFF. The CDR3 DNA is TGTGCCACCAGCAGAGATCAGGGGGCCTTCAAAGAGCAGTTCTTC.

V usage is TRBV5-5 and J usage is TRBJ1-4; 7 positions agree with TRBD1. Germline V gives CDR1 SGHKS, CDR2 YYEKEE (reference sequence). This CDR3 contains 14 residues. V dropped 4 bases and J dropped 8; count of bases not matched to a gene: 8. The CDR3: CASSPTGQGEKLFF. CDR3 sequence (DNA): TGTGCCAGCAGCCCGACAGGGCAAGGGGAAAAACTGTTTTTT. Full variable domain (missing parts from reference TRBV5-5 and TRBJ1-4): DAGVTQSPTHLIKTRGQQVTLRCSPISGHKSVSWYQQVLGQGPQFIFQYYEKEERGRGNFPDRFSARQFPNYSSELNVNALLLGDSALYLCASSPTGQGEKLFFGSGTQLSVL.

The chain employs TRBV3-1 (or the pseudogene TRBV3-2) and TRBJ1-1; 9 bases are shared with TRBD1. The germline V gene encodes CDR1 LGHDT and CDR2 YNNKEL (reference sequence). V gave up 5 bases and J gave up 8 bases; unmatched junction bases: 12. CDR3 size: 15 residues. The CDR3 DNA follows: TGTGCCAGCAGCGCCCGGGACAGGGCGCGAGCGGAAGCTTTCTTT. It encodes CASSARDRARAEAFF.

This chain joins TRBV7-8 and TRBJ2-5; 16 nucleotides align to TRBD2. With 1 base clipped from V and 4 bases from J, the junction kept 6 bases outside the gene matches. Germline loops: CDR1 SGHVS, CDR2 FQNEAQ. The CDR3 is 18 amino acids. In DNA form, the CDR3 reads TGTGCCAGCAGCTTAGAGGGACTAGCGGGAGGGCCGCGAGAGACCCAGTACTTC. This gives the protein CASSLEGLAGGPRETQYF.

In DNA, the CDR3 is TGCAGCGTTTACTGGACAGGTCAAGAGACCCAGTACTTC. Translating it yields CSVYWTGQETQYF. The V and J genes are TRBV29-1 and TRBJ2-5; 7 bases line up with TRBD1. This CDR3 contains 13 residues. Germline V gives CDR1 SQVTM, CDR2 ANQGSEA. Trimming took 5 bases from V and 2 from J; bases not matched to a gene: 5.

This chain joins TRBV7-2 and TRBJ2-3; D is unclear. Germline V gene lookup returns CDR1 SGHTA and CDR2 FQGNSA. The CDR3 sequence is 13 residues long. With 5 bases removed from V and 6 bases from J, the gap between germline ends came to 12 bases. As DNA, the CDR3 is TGTGCCAGCAGCCCCCTCGGGTGGGATACGCAGTATTTT. Translation: CASSPLGWDTQYF.

The chain recombines TRBV5-1 with TRBJ2-4; 7 positions match TRBD1. Germline CDR1 SGHRS, CDR2 YFSETQ. Unmatched junction bases numbered 4, after V lost 0 bases and J lost 4 bases. This CDR3 contains 15 residues. The CDR3 loop reads CASSLAGTVKNIQYF. CDR3 coding DNA: TGCGCCAGCAGCTTGGCCGGGACAGTTAAAAACATTCAGTACTTC.

This chain's CDR3 is CAWGQAVNQPQHF. The CDR3 bases are TGTGCCTGGGGACAGGCCGTCAATCAGCCCCAGCATTTT. The J gene is TRBJ1-5, the V gene TRBV30; 7 bases match TRBD1. The CDR3 is made up of 13 amino acids. Germline V gives CDR1 GTSNPN, CDR2 SVGIG (reference sequence). V shed 5 bases, J shed 3 bases, and the junction held 4 bases outside the gene matches.

V usage is TRBV5-4 and J usage is TRBJ2-1; 12 nucleotides align to TRBD2. Germline CDR1 is SGHNT and CDR2 is YYREEE (reference sequence). This CDR3 has 16 amino acids. Trimming removed 4 bases from V and 7 bases from J; junction bases left unmatched: 9. The CDR3 loop is CASSPPGLAGGNEQFF. The CDR3 nucleotides read TGTGCCAGCAGCCCACCAGGTCTAGCGGGAGGGAATGAGCAGTTCTTC.

The V call is TRBV7-2, the J call TRBJ1-1; D is perhaps TRBD1 (6 bases). Germline-derived CDR1 and CDR2 are SGHTA and FQGNSA. CDR3 length equals 13 residues. Between the trimmed V and J ends, which lost 5 bases and 4 bases, there was a span of 11 bases. CDR3 bases: TGTGCCAGCAGCCGGGGGGGGCGCACTGAAGCTTTCTTT. Protein sequence: CASSRGGRTEAFF.